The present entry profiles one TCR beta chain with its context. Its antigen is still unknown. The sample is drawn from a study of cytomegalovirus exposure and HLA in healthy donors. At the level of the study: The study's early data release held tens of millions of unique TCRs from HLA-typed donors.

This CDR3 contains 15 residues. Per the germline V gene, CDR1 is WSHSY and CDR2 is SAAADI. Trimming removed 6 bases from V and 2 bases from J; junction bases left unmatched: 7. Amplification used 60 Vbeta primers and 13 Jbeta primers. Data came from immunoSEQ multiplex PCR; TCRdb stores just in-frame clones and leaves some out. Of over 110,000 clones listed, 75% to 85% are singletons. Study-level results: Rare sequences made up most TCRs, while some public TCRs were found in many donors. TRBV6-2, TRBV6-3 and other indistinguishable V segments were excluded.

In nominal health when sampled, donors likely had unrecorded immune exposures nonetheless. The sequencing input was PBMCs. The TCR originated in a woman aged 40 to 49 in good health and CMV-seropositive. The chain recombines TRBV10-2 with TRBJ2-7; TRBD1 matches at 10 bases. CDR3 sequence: CASRPGQGSTYEQYF. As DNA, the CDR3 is TGCGCCAGCAGACCGGGACAGGGGTCAACCTACGAGCAGTACTTC.